These T cell receptor beta chains were read from a single sample in a study of OX40 agonist ivuxolimab in advanced cancers. Clones were sequenced by immunoSEQ multiplex PCR, and TCRdb holds only the in-frame ones, with some missing. In the table there are 90,000 to 100,000 clones, approximately 89% of which are singletons. Sequencing used CD4+ or CD8+ T cells sorted from blood, obtained in a trial of the OX40 agonist ivuxolimab. The receptors were sampled from an adult with an advanced solid tumor such as melanoma, head and neck, liver or kidney cancer. Both conserved end residues are part of each CDR3. D genes are given only for firm matches. The listing skips clone size in some rows; elsewhere it reads once, few, many or a size class.

d_call: NA
clone_size: NA
v_call: TRBV27
j_call: TRBJ2-5
cdr3_aa: CASRPSGRETQYF
cdr3_nt: TGTGCCAGCAGGCCGTCCGGAAGAGAGACCCAGTACTTC

d_call: TRBD1
clone_size: NA
v_call: TRBV19
j_call: TRBJ1-1
cdr3_aa: CASRAGGRTEAFF
cdr3_nt: TGTGCCAGTAGGGCAGGGGGCAGAACTGAAGCTTTCTTT

d_call: NA
clone_size: NA
v_call: TRBV20-1
j_call: TRBJ2-1
cdr3_aa: CSASTHEQFF
cdr3_nt: TGCAGTGCTAGTACCCATGAGCAGTTCTTC

d_call: NA
clone_size: NA
v_call: TRBV19
j_call: TRBJ1-5
cdr3_aa: CASSIDWSGDQPQHF
cdr3_nt: TGTGCCAGTAGTATAGATTGGTCCGGGGATCAGCCCCAGCATTTT

d_call: TRBD2
clone_size: NA
v_call: TRBV30
j_call: TRBJ2-3
cdr3_aa: CAWKLATSTDTQYF
cdr3_nt: TGTGCCTGGAAACTAGCGACTAGCACAGATACGCAGTATTTT

d_call: TRBD2
clone_size: NA
v_call: TRBV7-3
j_call: TRBJ2-7
cdr3_aa: CASSSKTSGTYEQYF
cdr3_nt: TGTGCCAGCAGCTCCAAGACTAGCGGGACCTACGAGCAGTACTTC

d_call: NA
clone_size: NA
v_call: TRBV6-1
j_call: TRBJ1-1
cdr3_aa: CASTGVRDTEAFF
cdr3_nt: TGTGCCAGCACAGGGGTGCGGGACACTGAAGCTTTCTTT

d_call: TRBD1
clone_size: NA
v_call: TRBV28
j_call: TRBJ2-5
cdr3_aa: CASTLPTGGAGGETQYF
cdr3_nt: TGTGCCAGCACCCTACCCACAGGGGGCGCGGGTGGGGAGACCCAGTACTTC

d_call: TRBD1
clone_size: NA
v_call: TRBV28
j_call: TRBJ2-2
cdr3_aa: CASGTADTGELFF
cdr3_nt: TGTGCCAGCGGGACAGCTGACACCGGGGAGCTGTTTTTT

d_call: NA
clone_size: few
v_call: TRBV12-5
j_call: TRBJ1-3
cdr3_aa: CASGFGSSGNTIYF
cdr3_nt: TGTGCTAGTGGTTTCGGGAGCTCTGGAAACACCATATATTTT

d_call: NA
clone_size: NA
v_call: TRBV5-4
j_call: TRBJ2-5
cdr3_aa: CASSLVVDPGESWETQYF
cdr3_nt: TGTGCCAGCAGCTTGGTTGTTGACCCCGGGGAAAGTTGGGAGACCCAGTACTTC

d_call: TRBD1
clone_size: NA
v_call: TRBV29-1
j_call: TRBJ1-1
cdr3_aa: CSAVRGGGARTEAFF
cdr3_nt: TGCAGCGCTGTGCGAGGAGGGGGCGCGAGGACTGAAGCTTTCTTT

d_call: NA
clone_size: NA
v_call: TRBV9
j_call: TRBJ1-1
cdr3_aa: CASSVDTGVDTEAFF
cdr3_nt: TGTGCCAGCAGCGTAGACACTGGGGTAGACACTGAAGCTTTCTTT

d_call: NA
clone_size: NA
v_call: TRBV25-1
j_call: TRBJ1-1
cdr3_aa: CASSFNTEAFF
cdr3_nt: TGTGCCAGCAGTTTTAACACTGAAGCTTTCTTT

d_call: TRBD2
clone_size: few
v_call: TRBV9
j_call: TRBJ2-2
cdr3_aa: CASSVDSGLSTGELFF
cdr3_nt: TGTGCCAGCAGCGTAGATAGCGGGCTATCCACCGGGGAGCTGTTTTTT

d_call: TRBD1
clone_size: NA
v_call: TRBV28
j_call: TRBJ2-7
cdr3_aa: CASRAPGQLSEQYF
cdr3_nt: TGTGCCAGCAGGGCCCCGGGACAGTTAAGCGAGCAGTACTTC

d_call: TRBD1
clone_size: NA
v_call: TRBV5-5
j_call: TRBJ1-4
cdr3_aa: CASNLGGQGSGKLFF
cdr3_nt: TGTGCCAGCAATTTGGGGGGACAGGGTTCGGGAAAACTGTTTTTT

d_call: NA
clone_size: NA
v_call: TRBV5-1
j_call: TRBJ1-4
cdr3_aa: CASSLGDTHNEKLFF
cdr3_nt: TGCGCCAGCAGCTTGGGGGACACGCATAATGAAAAACTGTTTTTT

d_call: NA
clone_size: NA
v_call: TRBV7-9
j_call: TRBJ1-1
cdr3_aa: CASSLAKGGTEAFF
cdr3_nt: TGTGCCAGCAGCTTAGCGAAGGGTGGCACTGAAGCTTTCTTT

d_call: TRBD1
clone_size: NA
v_call: TRBV19
j_call: TRBJ1-2
cdr3_aa: CASSTTLQGAGGYTF
cdr3_nt: TGTGCCAGTAGCACGACGTTACAGGGGGCGGGTGGCTACACCTTC

d_call: NA
clone_size: NA
v_call: TRBV7-2
j_call: TRBJ1-6
cdr3_aa: CASSFGSSYNSPPHF
cdr3_nt: TGTGCCAGCAGCTTCGGGAGCTCCTATAATTCACCCCCCCACTTT

d_call: TRBD1
clone_size: NA
v_call: TRBV28
j_call: TRBJ1-5
cdr3_aa: CASSTRYRGYSNQPQHF
cdr3_nt: TGTGCCAGCAGTACAAGATACAGGGGGTATAGCAATCAGCCCCAGCATTTT

d_call: NA
clone_size: once
v_call: TRBV28
j_call: TRBJ2-3
cdr3_aa: CASSAPWSTDTQYF
cdr3_nt: TGTGCCAGCAGTGCTCCGTGGAGCACAGATACGCAGTATTTT

d_call: NA
clone_size: once
v_call: TRBV19
j_call: TRBJ1-1
cdr3_aa: CASSMRGTGNTEAFF
cdr3_nt: TGTGCCAGTAGTATGAGAGGGACGGGGAACACTGAAGCTTTCTTT

d_call: NA
clone_size: NA
v_call: TRBV5-4
j_call: TRBJ1-4
cdr3_aa: CASSLGEGLGKLFF
cdr3_nt: TGTGCCAGCAGCCTGGGCGAAGGACTGGGAAAACTGTTTTTT

d_call: TRBD1
clone_size: NA
v_call: TRBV28
j_call: TRBJ1-4
cdr3_aa: CASTPDRANEKLFF
cdr3_nt: TGTGCCAGCACCCCGGACAGGGCTAATGAAAAACTGTTTTTT

d_call: TRBD2
clone_size: once
v_call: TRBV5-4
j_call: TRBJ2-5
cdr3_aa: CASSPSREGSQETQYF
cdr3_nt: TGTGCCAGCAGCCCCTCCCGGGAGGGGTCACAAGAGACCCAGTACTTC

d_call: TRBD1
clone_size: once
v_call: TRBV28
j_call: TRBJ1-5
cdr3_aa: CASSSGQVSNQPQHF
cdr3_nt: TGTGCCAGCAGTTCGGGACAGGTTAGCAATCAGCCCCAGCATTTT

d_call: TRBD1
clone_size: NA
v_call: TRBV7-2
j_call: TRBJ1-1
cdr3_aa: CASSSQGAANTEAFF
cdr3_nt: TGTGCCAGCAGCTCGCAGGGGGCGGCGAACACTGAAGCTTTCTTT

d_call: NA
clone_size: NA
v_call: TRBV7-8
j_call: TRBJ1-4
cdr3_aa: CASSLIRSTNEKLFF
cdr3_nt: TGTGCCAGCAGCTTAATTCGTTCAACTAATGAAAAACTGTTTTTT

d_call: NA
clone_size: once
v_call: TRBV18
j_call: TRBJ1-2
cdr3_aa: CASSPSVNRGRVENTF
cdr3_nt: TGTGCCAGCTCACCCTCCGTGAATCGGGGGCGCGTTGAAAACACCTTC

d_call: NA
clone_size: NA
v_call: TRBV7-2
j_call: TRBJ1-3
cdr3_aa: CASSSYRLEGRMVIYF
cdr3_nt: TGTGCCAGCAGCTCGTACCGACTAGAAGGCAGGATGGTCATATATTTT

d_call: NA
clone_size: once
v_call: TRBV27
j_call: TRBJ1-2
cdr3_aa: CASRRLRGDGYTF
cdr3_nt: TGTGCCAGCAGGCGCCTTAGGGGCGATGGCTACACCTTC

d_call: NA
clone_size: NA
v_call: TRBV7-2
j_call: TRBJ1-1
cdr3_aa: CASSLAGTNTEAFF
cdr3_nt: TGTGCCAGCAGCTTAGCAGGGACAAACACTGAAGCTTTCTTT

d_call: NA
clone_size: NA
v_call: TRBV20-1
j_call: TRBJ2-5
cdr3_aa: CSASPMETQYF
cdr3_nt: TGCAGTGCATCGCCAATGGAGACCCAGTACTTC

d_call: NA
clone_size: once
v_call: TRBV7-7
j_call: TRBJ2-5
cdr3_aa: CASSLGTEETQYF
cdr3_nt: TGTGCTAGCAGCTTAGGGACGGAAGAGACCCAGTACTTC

d_call: TRBD2
clone_size: NA
v_call: TRBV2
j_call: TRBJ2-7
cdr3_aa: CASSEASSGSYEQYF
cdr3_nt: TGTGCCAGCAGTGAAGCTTCTAGCGGGAGTTACGAGCAGTACTTC

d_call: TRBD2
clone_size: NA
v_call: TRBV29-1
j_call: TRBJ2-7
cdr3_aa: CSATGTSKALYEQYF
cdr3_nt: TGCAGCGCTACCGGGACTAGCAAAGCCCTCTACGAGCAGTACTTC

d_call: NA
clone_size: NA
v_call: TRBV11-2
j_call: TRBJ2-1
cdr3_aa: CASSFGSGQAYNEQFF
cdr3_nt: NA

d_call: NA
clone_size: NA
v_call: TRBV6-1
j_call: TRBJ1-4
cdr3_aa: CASRGYLYEKLFF
cdr3_nt: TGTGCCAGCAGAGGATATTTGTATGAAAAACTGTTTTTT

d_call: TRBD1
clone_size: NA
v_call: TRBV5-5
j_call: TRBJ2-2
cdr3_aa: CASRVGQWNTGELFF
cdr3_nt: TGTGCCAGCAGAGTGGGACAGTGGAACACCGGGGAGCTGTTTTTT

d_call: TRBD1
clone_size: NA
v_call: TRBV19
j_call: TRBJ1-6
cdr3_aa: CASSLDRGLHF
cdr3_nt: TGTGCCAGTAGCCTTGACAGGGGCCTCCACTTT

d_call: NA
clone_size: NA
v_call: TRBV7-2
j_call: TRBJ1-5
cdr3_aa: CASSFGLNQPQHF
cdr3_nt: TGTGCCAGCAGCTTCGGCTTAAATCAGCCCCAGCATTTT

d_call: TRBD1
clone_size: NA
v_call: TRBV11-3
j_call: TRBJ2-7
cdr3_aa: CASSLDGGQGFSYEQYF
cdr3_nt: TGTGCCAGCAGCTTAGATGGAGGACAGGGCTTCTCCTACGAGCAGTACTTC